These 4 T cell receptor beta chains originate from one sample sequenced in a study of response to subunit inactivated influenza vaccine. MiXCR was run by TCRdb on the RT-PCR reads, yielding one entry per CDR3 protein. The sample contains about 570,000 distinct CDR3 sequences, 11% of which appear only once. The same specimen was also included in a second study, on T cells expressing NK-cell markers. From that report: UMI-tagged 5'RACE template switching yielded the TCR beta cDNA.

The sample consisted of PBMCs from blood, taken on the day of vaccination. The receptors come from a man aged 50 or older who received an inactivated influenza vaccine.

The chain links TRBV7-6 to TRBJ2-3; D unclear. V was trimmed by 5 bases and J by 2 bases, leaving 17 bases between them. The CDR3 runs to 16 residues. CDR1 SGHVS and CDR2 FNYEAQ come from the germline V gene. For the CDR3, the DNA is TGTGCCAGCAGCCGCTCTCGGCACGCGTCCACAGATACGCAGTATTTT. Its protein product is CASSRSRHASTDTQYF.

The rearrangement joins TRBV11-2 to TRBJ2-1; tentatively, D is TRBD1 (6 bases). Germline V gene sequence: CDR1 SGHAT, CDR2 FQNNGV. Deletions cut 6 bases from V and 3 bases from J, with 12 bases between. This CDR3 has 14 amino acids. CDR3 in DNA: TGTGCCAGCAGTCACAGGACAGACTACAATGAGCAGTTCTTC. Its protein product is CASSHRTDYNEQFF.

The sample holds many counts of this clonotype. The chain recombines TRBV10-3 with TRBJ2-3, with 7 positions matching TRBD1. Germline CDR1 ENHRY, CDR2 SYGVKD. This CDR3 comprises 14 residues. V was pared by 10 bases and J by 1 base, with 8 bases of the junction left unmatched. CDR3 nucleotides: TGTGCCACTCAACAGGGGAAGGGCACAGATACGCAGTATTTT. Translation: CATQQGKGTDTQYF.

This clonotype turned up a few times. CDR3 in DNA: TGCGCCAGCAGCTCTTCCCCTGGCTACGAGCAGTACTTC. It codes for CASSSSPGYEQYF. The chain recombines TRBV5-1 with TRBJ2-7; D unclear. Trimming removed 3 bases at V and 3 bases at J, with 10 bases between. The CDR3 has 13 amino acids. CDR1 and CDR2 from the germline V gene are SGHRS and YFSETQ.